A selection of T cell receptor beta chains follows, all from one sample in a study of tumor-infiltrating lymphocytes in primary liver carcinoma. One entry per CDR3 protein, called by TCRdb with MiXCR from the multiplex PCR reads. Altogether roughly 50,000 distinct CDR3 sequences are present, 70% to 75% being singletons, with the ten largest covering 25%. Specimen: liver tumor tissue from sampling region 2. Every receptor here comes from a man in his forties with primary liver carcinoma and hepatitis B virus infection. CDR3s include the opening cysteine and the closing phenylalanine or tryptophan. A D gene is named only where the DNA matches it firmly. The size of a clone is reported for some rows only, either as once, few or many, or as a class for expanded clones.

clone size	J gene	V gene	D gene	CDR3 protein	CDR3 DNA
few	TRBJ1-4	TRBV11-2	NA	CASSLEVGDEEVFF	TGTGCCAGTAGCTTAGAGGTTGGGGACGAAGAAGTGTTTTTT
NA	TRBJ2-3	TRBV7-3	TRBD2	CVSTKTSGSTDTQYF	TGTGTCAGCACCAAAACTAGCGGGAGCACAGATACGCAATATTTT
NA	TRBJ2-7	TRBV6-2/TRBV6-3	TRBD2	CASRGLAGEDFYEQYF	TGTGCCAGCAGGGGACTAGCGGGAGAGGACTTCTACGAGCAATACTTC
NA	TRBJ2-5	TRBV29-1	TRBD1	CSVGDREETQYF	TGCAGCGTGGGGGACAGGGAGGAGACCCAGTACTTC
many	TRBJ1-1	TRBV6-1	NA	CATRSGGVNTEAFF	TGTGCCACAAGATCGGGAGGTGTAAACACTGAAGCTTTCTTT
NA	TRBJ1-5	TRBV11-2	NA	CVSSLGLSQPQHF	TGTGTCAGCAGCTTAGGGTTAAGTCAGCCCCAGCATTTT
NA	TRBJ2-2	TRBV6-6	NA	CANRTSTGELFF	TGTGCCAACAGGACCTCGACCGGGGAGCTGTTTTTT
once	TRBJ2-7	TRBV6-1	NA	CASSRQGFMSGEQYF	TGTGCCAGCAGTAGGCAGGGCTTCATGTCGGGCGAGCAGTACTTC
NA	TRBJ2-3	TRBV11-2	NA	CTGGARGPTDTQYF	TGTACCGGAGGGGCACGGGGGCCCACAGATACGCAGTATTTT
NA	TRBJ1-5	TRBV7-9	NA	CASSPTNQTQHF	TGTGCCAGCAGCCCTACCAATCAGACCCAGCATTTT
NA	TRBJ2-6	TRBV12-3/TRBV12-4	NA	CASSKGTQFSGANVLSF	TGTGCCAGCAGTAAAGGGACCCAGTTTTCTGGGGCCAACGTCCTGAGTTTC
NA	TRBJ2-7	TRBV6-5	NA	CANSSWGRTYEQYF	TGTGCCAACAGTTCTTGGGGCAGAACCTACGAGCAGTACTTC
NA	TRBJ2-3	TRBV4-2	TRBD2	CASSQGGLAGRAEGTATQYF	TGTGCCAGCAGCCAGGGCGGGCTAGCGGGAAGGGCCGAGGGGACAGCTACGCAGTATTTT
NA	TRBJ2-3	TRBV7-8	TRBD2	CAISLDFSREDLRTRTDTQYF	TGTGCCATCAGCTTAGACTTCTCACGGGAGGACCTGAGAACCCGCACAGATACGCAGTATTTT
many	TRBJ2-7	TRBV6-7	TRBD2	CASIHRWREADEQYF	TGTGCCAGCATCCACCGGTGGCGGGAGGCCGACGAGCAGTACTTC
NA	TRBJ1-1	TRBV10-2	NA	CASSEPNGDEALF	TGCGCCAGCAGTGAGCCGAATGGAGATGAAGCTCTCTTT
NA	TRBJ2-3	TRBV7-6	NA	CASSPYGGSTDTQYF	TGTGCCAGCAGCCCTTATGGGGGCAGCACAGATACGCAGTATTTT
NA	TRBJ2-7	TRBV5-6	NA	CAGSSRGSGVFEQYF	TGTGCCGGCAGCTCCCGGGGCAGTGGGGTCTTCGAGCAGTACTTC
few	TRBJ1-2	TRBV5-1	TRBD1	CATSTGTNYGYTF	TGCGCCACTTCGACAGGGACTAACTATGGCTACACCTTC
NA	TRBJ2-1	TRBV11-2	TRBD2	CASSLGLAGYHYEQFF	TGCGCCAGCAGCTTAGGGCTAGCGGGATACCACTATGAGCAGTTCTTC